A selection of T cell receptor beta chains follows, all from one sample in a study of T-cell reconstitution after alpha-beta-depleted transplantation in children. TCRdb fed the PCR reads into MiXCR, producing one record per CDR3 protein. Of 360,000 or so distinct CDR3 sequences detected, roughly 20% appear once; the ten largest clones hold 3% to 4%. The specimen was PBMCs from the stem cell graft donor, collected from the stem cell graft. These receptors were obtained from a human donor who donated a stem cell graft to a child with acute myeloid leukemia. Both conserved end residues are part of each CDR3. D genes are given only for firm matches. The size entry is marked missing in some rows and otherwise reads once, few, many or a size class.

D	V	size	J	DNA	CDR3
TRBD2	TRBV29-1	many	TRBJ2-1	TGCAGCGCCGGGACTAGCGGGAGTCTGGAGCAGTTCTTC	CSAGTSGSLEQFF
TRBD2	TRBV20-1	once	TRBJ2-1	TGCAGTGCTAGCTTGGGGGCGGCGGGAGGCCTGAGCTACAATGAGCAGTTCTTC	CSASLGAAGGLSYNEQFF
TRBD1	TRBV13	many	TRBJ2-7	TGTGCCAGCAGCGCCCACCGACAGGGTGGAGTTTACCACTACGAGCAGTACTTC	CASSAHRQGGVYHYEQYF
TRBD1	TRBV7-6	.	TRBJ1-5	TGTGCCAGCAGCTTGGGACAGGAGAACCATCAGCCCCAGCATTTT	CASSLGQENHQPQHF
.	TRBV11-2	few	TRBJ2-1	TGTGCCAGCAGCCCCCGGCGATTAGCGTCTAGCTCCTACAATGAGCAGTTCTTC	CASSPRRLASSSYNEQFF
.	TRBV12-3/TRBV12-4	few	TRBJ2-2	TGTGCCAGCAGAGAACGGGCCTCGACCGGGGAGCTGTTTTTT	CASRERASTGELFF
TRBD1	TRBV12-3/TRBV12-4	many	TRBJ1-5	TGTGCCAGCGGGACAGGGCGAAGTCAGCCCCAGCATTTT	CASGTGRSQPQHF
.	TRBV20-1	.	TRBJ2-4	TGCAGTGGGGACCTCCTTAACATTCAGTACTTC	CSGDLLNIQYF
.	TRBV7-9	.	TRBJ1-4	TGTGCCAGCTCCCCGGACAGCACTAATGAAAAACTGTTTTTT	CASSPDSTNEKLFF
.	TRBV4-1	.	TRBJ2-7	TGCGCCAGCAGCCTGTCAACAGGAACCACCTACGAGCAGTACTTC	CASSLSTGTTYEQYF
TRBD2	TRBV7-2	once	TRBJ2-7	TGTGCCAGCAGCTTAGTTGCGGGAGCGATACTCTACGAGCAGTACTTC	CASSLVAGAILYEQYF
TRBD1	TRBV9	few	TRBJ2-2	TGTGCCAGCACCGACAGGGTCGACAGCACCGGGGAGCTGTTTTTT	CASTDRVDSTGELFF
TRBD2	TRBV4-2	.	TRBJ2-1	TGTGCCAGCAGCCAAATAGAGGTAGCGGGAGACCTCTACAATGAGCAGTTCTTC	CASSQIEVAGDLYNEQFF
TRBD2	TRBV20-1	many	TRBJ2-7	TGCAGTGTTCCCGGACTAGCGGGCGACGAGCAGTACTTC	CSVPGLAGDEQYF
.	TRBV5-1	few	TRBJ2-5	TGCGCCAGCAGCTTGTTCGGGAGCATGGAGACCCAGTACTTC	CASSLFGSMETQYF
.	TRBV7-2	many	TRBJ2-7	TGTGCCAGCAGCTTATGGGGCAGACCCTTGATGGACGAGCAGTACTTC	CASSLWGRPLMDEQYF
TRBD2	TRBV12-3/TRBV12-4	.	TRBJ2-2	TGTGCCAGCAGTTTGCTCCTAGCGGGAGTGAACACCGGGGAGCTGTTTTTT	CASSLLLAGVNTGELFF
.	TRBV20-1	few	TRBJ2-6	TGCAGTGCCAATAAGGGAGCGACTGGGGCCAACGTCCTGACTTTC	CSANKGATGANVLTF
.	TRBV29-1	few	TRBJ1-1	TGCAGCGCCGGCAGGCGCCTGAACACTGAAGCTTTCTTT	CSAGRRLNTEAFF
.	TRBV12-3/TRBV12-4	few	TRBJ2-1	TGTGCCAGCGCGTCCTACAATGAGCAGTTCTTC	CASASYNEQFF
TRBD2	TRBV28	.	TRBJ2-5	TGTGCCAGCAGTTCACAACTAGCGGGACGGGAGACCCAGTACTTC	CASSSQLAGRETQYF
.	TRBV12-3/TRBV12-4	.	TRBJ2-7	TGTGCCAGCAGTGCCGGGAAACCCTACGAGCAGTACTTC	CASSAGKPYEQYF
.	TRBV12-3/TRBV12-4	many	TRBJ2-7	TGTGCCAGCAGTTTAACGGCCGTCCCTGGGCAGTACTTC	CASSLTAVPGQYF
.	TRBV5-1	few	TRBJ2-3	TGCGCCAGCAGCTTGGGCTGGGCTGGAGCAGATACGCAGTATTTT	CASSLGWAGADTQYF
TRBD2	TRBV15	.	TRBJ2-7	TGTGCCACCAGCAGTCCCACCGGAAGGGCGGGAGGGCGCGAGCAGTACTTC	CATSSPTGRAGGREQYF
.	TRBV5-1	.	TRBJ1-6	TGCGCCAGCAGCTTGTATCCAGGGGAAAGTTCACCCCTCCACTTT	CASSLYPGESSPLHF
.	TRBV29-1	many	TRBJ1-2	TGCAGCGTGGTGATACCAGGGACGGAGTATGGCTACACCTTC	CSVVIPGTEYGYTF
.	TRBV12-3/TRBV12-4	.	TRBJ2-6	TGTGCCAGCAGCCCCAGGGACCTGATTACTGGGGCCAACGTCCTGACTTTC	CASSPRDLITGANVLTF
TRBD2	TRBV18	few	TRBJ2-5	TGTGCCAGCTCACCTCCGATTGGGAGGGCTAAACAAGAGACCCAGTACTTC	CASSPPIGRAKQETQYF
TRBD1	TRBV29-1	few	TRBJ2-5	TGCAGCGCCGATGGGACAGGGTACCAAGAGACCCAGTACTTC	CSADGTGYQETQYF
.	TRBV10-3	few	TRBJ2-7	TGTGCCACTTCAGCGGGTCCGGAAAGCTCCTACGAGCAGTACTTC	CATSAGPESSYEQYF
TRBD1	TRBV12-3/TRBV12-4	few	TRBJ1-4	TGTGCCAGCAGCCGGGGACAGGGTGGTGAAAAACTGTTTTTT	CASSRGQGGEKLFF
.	TRBV7-6	.	TRBJ2-7	TGTGCCAGCAGCTTAGCGCGAGGGGACACCTACGAGCAGTACTTC	CASSLARGDTYEQYF
.	TRBV18	few	TRBJ2-1	TGTGCCAGCTCACCACCGGGCGGACCCTACAATGAGCAGTTCTTC	CASSPPGGPYNEQFF
.	TRBV12-3/TRBV12-4	.	TRBJ2-4	TGTGCCAGCAGTGTACTAAAGGCGAAAAACATTCAGTACTTC	CASSVLKAKNIQYF
.	TRBV5-1	few	TRBJ2-5	TGCGCCAGCAGTCGCGACAGGTACCAAGAGACCCAGTACTTC	CASSRDRYQETQYF
TRBD2	TRBV12-3/TRBV12-4	.	TRBJ2-1	TGTGCCAGCAGTTTAGTCGGGCTAGCGGGAGGGCCCGGGGACAATGAGCAGTTCTTC	CASSLVGLAGGPGDNEQFF
TRBD1	TRBV4-1	.	TRBJ2-1	TGCGCCAGCAGCCAAAACAGGGGTAATGAGCAGTTCTTC	CASSQNRGNEQFF
.	TRBV12-3/TRBV12-4	few	TRBJ1-2	TGTGCCAGCAGTTTGAGTACGGATAACTATGGCTACACCTTC	CASSLSTDNYGYTF
TRBD1	TRBV6-2/TRBV6-3	.	TRBJ2-3	TGTGCCAGCCGACAGGGGGCGCGGGGCACAGATACGCAGTATTTT	CASRQGARGTDTQYF
TRBD1	TRBV5-1	.	TRBJ2-7	TGCGCCAGCAGTCAACAGGGGGCGCCCTACGAGCAGTACTTC	CASSQQGAPYEQYF
.	TRBV7-8	.	TRBJ2-3	TGTGCCAGCAGCTCCCTGGGAGCGGCAGATACGCAGTATTTT	CASSSLGAADTQYF
.	TRBV27	.	TRBJ2-1	TGTGCCAGCAGTTTATCTGTCCAGAACATTCCAGCCTGGTTCTTC	CASSLSVQNIPAWFF
TRBD2	TRBV12-3/TRBV12-4	few	TRBJ2-1	TGTGCCAGCAGTTTACTAGCGGGAGGGCCCGGGATTAAGTTCTTC	CASSLLAGGPGIKFF
.	TRBV20-1	few	TRBJ2-1	TGCAGTGTGAGGGCCCGGTTGGATGAGCAGTTCTTC	CSVRARLDEQFF
TRBD2	TRBV7-6	few	TRBJ2-5	TGTGCCAGCAGCTCAGATTGGACTAGCGGGAAAGAGACCCAGTACTTC	CASSSDWTSGKETQYF
.	TRBV20-1	many	TRBJ2-7	TGCAGTGCTCCTCACCCCACAATGGGCTACGAGCAGTACTTC	CSAPHPTMGYEQYF
.	TRBV2	few	TRBJ2-4	TGTGCCAGCAGTGGGGGCCCCAAGCACATTCAGTACTTC	CASSGGPKHIQYF
TRBD2	TRBV14	.	TRBJ2-3	TGTGCCAGCAGCGCTCTAGCGGGAGGCACGTACGGCACTGATACGCAGTATTTT	CASSALAGGTYGTDTQYF
TRBD2	TRBV18	.	TRBJ2-7	TGTGCCAGCTCACCAAGACTAGCGCGATTCTACGAAGGGCAGTACTTC	CASSPRLARFYEGQYF
.	TRBV20-1	.	TRBJ2-7	TGCAGTGCTAGAGATCTAGACGAGGGAGAGGGTGTCGAGCAGTACTTC	CSARDLDEGEGVEQYF
.	TRBV11-2	.	TRBJ1-2	TGTGCCAGCAGCTTATTGGGCAAGTCGAATGGCTACACCTTC	CASSLLGKSNGYTF